This T cell receptor (beta chain) was captured by sequencing in a study of shared clonotypes between healthy human individuals. A remark on this clone: Its antigen is unknown.

The assay was immunoSEQ multiplex PCR, and TCRdb's table has in-frame clones only and misses some. The data show 1.6 million or so clones, with 98% to 99% seen just once and over 0.3% held by the top ten. The germline V and J ends were trimmed by 6 bases and 4 bases, with 13 bases remaining between them. CDR1 and CDR2 from the germline V gene are SQVTM and ANQGSEA. This CDR3 has 13 residues. Findings and limits, study-wide: Deeper or shallower sequencing was expected to change how clonotypes are shared among donors.

The specimen was naive CD4+ T cells sorted from blood. Subset meaning: CD45RA+ positively selected. V and J are TRBV29-1 and TRBJ1-5; D gene uncertain. This clonotype originated in a man aged 30-40 years in good health. This CDR3 is CSVCTQINQPQHF. The CDR3 nucleotides are TGCAGCGTCTGCACACAGATAAATCAGCCCCAGCATTTT.